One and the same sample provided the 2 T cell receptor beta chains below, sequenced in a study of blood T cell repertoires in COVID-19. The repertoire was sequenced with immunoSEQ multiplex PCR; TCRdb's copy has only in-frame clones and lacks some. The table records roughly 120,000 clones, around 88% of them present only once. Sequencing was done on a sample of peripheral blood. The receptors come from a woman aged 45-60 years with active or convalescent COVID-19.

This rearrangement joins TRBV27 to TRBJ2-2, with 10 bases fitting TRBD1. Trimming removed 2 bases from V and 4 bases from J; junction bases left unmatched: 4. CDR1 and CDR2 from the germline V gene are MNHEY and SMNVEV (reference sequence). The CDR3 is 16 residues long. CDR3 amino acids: CASSLGTGALTGELFF. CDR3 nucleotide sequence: TGTGCCAGCAGTTTAGGGACAGGGGCACTCACCGGGGAGCTGTTTTTT.

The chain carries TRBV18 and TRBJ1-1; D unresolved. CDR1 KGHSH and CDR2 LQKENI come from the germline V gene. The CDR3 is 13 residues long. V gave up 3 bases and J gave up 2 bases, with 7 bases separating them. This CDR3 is CASSPPVNTEAFF. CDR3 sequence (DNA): TGTGCCAGCTCACCCCCGGTTAACACTGAAGCTTTCTTT.